Described below is a single TCR beta chain sequence and its context. The CDR3 length is 15 residues. V lost 8 bases and J lost 7; bases outside the gene matches: 15. In germline, CDR1 is SNHLY, CDR2 FYNNEI. The sample is drawn from a study of circulating and synovial CD4+ cells in juvenile arthritis. The table came from immunoSEQ multiplex PCR; TCRdb's copy has only in-frame clones and leaves some out. The sample contains about 34,000 clones, about 95% of which appear only once. The V and J genes are TRBV2 and TRBJ2-3; TRBD2 aligns across 7 bases. The sequence was collected from a human donor with juvenile idiopathic arthritis. Sequenced sample: CD4+ T cells from blood. CDR3 in DNA: TGTGCCAGCTGGATTGGGGAGGGCCGGGGAAATACGCAGTATTTT. Protein product: CASWIGEGRGNTQYF.